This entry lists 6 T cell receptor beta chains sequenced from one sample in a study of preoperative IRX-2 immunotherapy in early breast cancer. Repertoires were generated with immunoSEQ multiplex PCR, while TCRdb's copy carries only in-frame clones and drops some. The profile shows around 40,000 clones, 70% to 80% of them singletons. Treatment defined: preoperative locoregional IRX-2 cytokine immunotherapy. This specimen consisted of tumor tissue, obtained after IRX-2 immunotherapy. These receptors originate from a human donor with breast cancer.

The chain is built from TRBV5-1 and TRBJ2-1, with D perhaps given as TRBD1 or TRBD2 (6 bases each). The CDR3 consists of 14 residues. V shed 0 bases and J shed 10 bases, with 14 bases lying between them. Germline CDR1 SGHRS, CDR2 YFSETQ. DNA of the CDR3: TGCGCCAGCAGCTTGGGGGGGGCAGAAGTGGAGCAGTTCTTC. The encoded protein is CASSLGGAEVEQFF. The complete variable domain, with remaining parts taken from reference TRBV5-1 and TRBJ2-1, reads KAGVTQTPRYLIKTRGQQVTLSCSPISGHRSVSWYQQTPGQGLQFLFEYFSETQRNKGNFPGRFSGRQFSNSRSEMNVSTLELGDSALYLCASSLGGAEVEQFFGPGTRLTVL.

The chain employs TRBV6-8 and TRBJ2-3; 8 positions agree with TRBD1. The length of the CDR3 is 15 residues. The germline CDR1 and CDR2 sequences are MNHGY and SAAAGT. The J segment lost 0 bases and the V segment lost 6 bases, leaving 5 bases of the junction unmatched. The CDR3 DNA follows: TGTGCCAGCAGCCCGGGACAGGCTAGCACAGATACGCAGTATTTT. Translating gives CASSPGQASTDTQYF.

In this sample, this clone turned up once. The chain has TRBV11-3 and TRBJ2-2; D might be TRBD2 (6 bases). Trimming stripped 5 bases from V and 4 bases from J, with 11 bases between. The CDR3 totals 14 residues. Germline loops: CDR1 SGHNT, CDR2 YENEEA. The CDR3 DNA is TGTGCCAGCAGCGCCACGGGGGTCACCGGGGAGCTGTTTTTT. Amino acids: CASSATGVTGELFF.

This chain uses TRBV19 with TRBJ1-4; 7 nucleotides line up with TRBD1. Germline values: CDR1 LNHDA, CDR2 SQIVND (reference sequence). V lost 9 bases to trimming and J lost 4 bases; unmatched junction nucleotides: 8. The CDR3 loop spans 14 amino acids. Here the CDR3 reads CASNRGLLNEKLFF. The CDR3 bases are TGTGCCAGCAATAGGGGGCTCCTTAATGAAAAACTGTTTTTT.

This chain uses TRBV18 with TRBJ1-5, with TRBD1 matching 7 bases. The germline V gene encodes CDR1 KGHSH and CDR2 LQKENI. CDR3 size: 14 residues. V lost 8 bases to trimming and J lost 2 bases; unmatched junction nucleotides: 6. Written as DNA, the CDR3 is TGTGCCAGCCGCGAGGGGGCGGGCAATCAGCCCCAGCATTTT. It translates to CASREGAGNQPQHF.

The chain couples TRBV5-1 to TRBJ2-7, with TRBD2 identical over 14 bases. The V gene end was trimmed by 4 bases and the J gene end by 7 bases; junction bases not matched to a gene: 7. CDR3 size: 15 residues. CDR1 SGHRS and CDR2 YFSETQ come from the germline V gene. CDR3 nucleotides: TGCGCCAGCAGCGAGGGACTAGCGGGAGTGAGTGAGCAGTACTTC. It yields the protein CASSEGLAGVSEQYF.